A single sample is the source of the 7 T cell receptor beta chains below, sequenced in a study of sequential checkpoint blockade in melanoma. This sample's treatment: randomized to nivolumab then ipilimumab (arm A) or the reverse (arm B). TCRdb's copy holds only in-frame clones and misses some; the assay was immunoSEQ multiplex PCR. The table includes 2,500 or so clones, around 20% detected once. The sample in question was tumor tissue (inferred from file names), obtained from a patient given nivolumab and ipilimumab in sequence. These receptors were taken from a human donor with melanoma.

J is TRBJ2-2 and V is TRBV18; D not certain. The CDR3 covers 15 residues. Germline CDR1 and CDR2: KGHSH and LQKENI. V lost 6 bases and J 0 bases, leaving 11 bases between the germline ends. The CDR3, as DNA: TGTGCCAGCTCTCCAGCCTCAGCGAACACCGGGGAGCTGTTTTTT. It translates to CASSPASANTGELFF.

V usage is TRBV9 and J usage is TRBJ2-1; no reliable D call. CDR1 is SGDLS and CDR2 is YYNGEE in the germline V gene. This CDR3 comprises 13 residues. Trimming shortened V by 1 base and J by 5 bases, and 7 bases separated the two germline ends. CDR3 protein: CASSVYLNNEQFF. In DNA form, the CDR3 reads TGTGCCAGCAGCGTATATCTTAACAATGAGCAGTTCTTC.

Relative to its sample, this clone is medium-sized. This chain joins TRBV6-8 and TRBJ1-2; unclear D gene. Trimming left V 0 bases short and J 2 bases short, with 10 bases between. Germline assignment: CDR1 MNHGY and CDR2 SAAAGT. This CDR3 is 15 amino acids long. The CDR3 DNA follows: TGTGCCAGCAGTTACTCGCCCATATCCAACTATGGCTACACCTTC. It yields the protein CASSYSPISNYGYTF.

This chain connects TRBV5-1 to TRBJ2-7, with D unresolved. The germline V gene has CDR1 SGHRS and CDR2 YFSETQ. The CDR3 consists of 15 residues. Trimming cost V 4 bases and J 0 bases, with 14 bases left between them. CDR3 nucleotides: TGCGCCAGCAGCCCTGACGTGGGAAGCTCCTACGAGCAGTACTTC. As protein: CASSPDVGSSYEQYF.

A single count supports this clone. V gene TRBV19 combines with J gene TRBJ2-5, with TRBD1 matching 10 bases. The junction had 7 bases not matched to a gene; V was cut back by 1 base and J by 5 bases. Germline V lookup: CDR1 LNHDA, CDR2 SQIVND (reference sequence). This CDR3 spans 16 amino acids. CDR3 loop: CASSIGGQGERETQYF. The CDR3 DNA reads TGTGCCAGTAGTATAGGAGGACAGGGGGAGCGGGAGACCCAGTACTTC.

CDR3 bases: TGTGCCAGCAGCTTAGGCCCCGCGGGGTTAGAGACCCAGTACTTC. Translating it yields CASSLGPAGLETQYF. The chain couples TRBV11-3 to TRBJ2-5; D might be TRBD2 (6 bases). The germline gives CDR1 SGHNT, CDR2 YENEEA. Trimming left V 1 base short and J 4 bases short, with 13 bases between. This CDR3 is built from 15 residues. The complete variable domain, with remaining parts taken from reference TRBV11-3 and TRBJ2-5, reads EAGVVQSPRYKIIEKKQPVAFWCNPISGHNTLYWYLQNLGQGPELLIRYENEEAVDDSQLPKDRFSAERLKGVDSTLKIQPAELGDSAVYLCASSLGPAGLETQYFGPGTRLLVL.

V and J are TRBV9 and TRBJ2-3; 10 nucleotides match TRBD1. The J segment lost 8 bases and the V segment lost 3 bases, leaving 6 bases of the junction unmatched. There are 14 residues in the CDR3. CDR1 is SGDLS, CDR2 YYNGEE, per germline. In DNA, the CDR3 is TGTGCCAGCAGCGAGGACAGGGGGGAGGGTACGCAGTATTTT. As protein: CASSEDRGEGTQYF.